The 30 T cell receptor beta chains in this list originate from one sample, sequenced in a study of blood T cells in healthy people across ages. The authors ran a second PCR of 7 to 11 cycles using a sample-barcoded 5' primer and a J-beta primer mix. TCRdb re-called the 5' RACE reads with MiXCR, one entry per CDR3 protein. The sample shows approximately 800,000 distinct CDR3 sequences, about half of them seen only once. Sequenced sample: blood. The receptor source for this set is a man at least 80 years old in good health.

This clonotype was counted many times. V usage is TRBV27 and J usage is TRBJ2-7; D is ambiguous. CDR1 is MNHEY, CDR2 SMNVEV, per germline (reference sequence). The CDR3 contains 12 residues. V was trimmed by 3 bases and J by 2 bases, leaving 5 bases between them. The CDR3 protein is CASSFPAYEQYF. The CDR3 DNA reads TGTGCCAGCAGTTTCCCCGCCTACGAGCAGTACTTC.

This clonotype was detected a few times. The rearrangement links TRBV7-2 to TRBJ2-1; D gene ambiguous. This CDR3 region has 15 residues. The V gene lost 5 bases and the J gene lost 8 bases, with 19 bases spanning the gap. Germline V gives CDR1 SGHTA, CDR2 FQGNSA. CDR3 coding DNA: TGTGCCAGCAGCCAAGAGCCTATCGTCGTGGATGAGCAGTTCTTC. Residues: CASSQEPIVVDEQFF.

This clonotype was seen a few times. This chain joins TRBV7-2 and TRBJ2-2; 8 nucleotides agree with TRBD2. The CDR3 extends over 16 amino acids. Germline-derived CDR1 and CDR2 are SGHTA and FQGNSA. Trimming removed 5 bases from V and 0 bases from J; junction bases left unmatched: 5. CDR3 in DNA: TGTGCCAGCAGCCGTGCGGGAGGCGCGAACACCGGGGAGCTGTTTTTT. It translates to CASSRAGGANTGELFF.

The chain links TRBV5-8 to TRBJ2-3, with a weak D call TRBD2 (5 bases). The CDR3 is 16 residues long. Germline lookup yields CDR1 SGHTS and CDR2 YDEGEE. The germline V and J ends were trimmed by 4 bases and 3 bases, with 18 bases remaining between them. The DNA for the CDR3 is TGTGCCAGCAGCCCTCGAGCTAGCATGTCAACAGATACGCAGTATTTT. Protein: CASSPRASMSTDTQYF.

This clonotype was detected a few times. V usage is TRBV6-5 and J usage is TRBJ2-7; D is undetermined. Trimming removed 0 bases from V and 6 bases from J, with 18 bases in between. CDR1 is MNHEY, CDR2 SVGAGI, per germline. This CDR3 is built from 16 residues. The CDR3 loop is CASSYSRNGRATEQYF. CDR3 DNA: TGTGCCAGCAGTTACTCGAGGAATGGAAGGGCCACCGAGCAGTACTTC.

This clonotype occurred a few times. V is TRBV7-2 and J is TRBJ2-7, with 14 bases identical to TRBD2. The CDR3 consists of 16 residues. V lost 5 bases to trimming and J lost 6 bases; unmatched junction nucleotides: 9. Germline CDR1 is SGHTA and CDR2 is FQGNSA. The CDR3 loop reads CASSPTQGLAGVEQYF. CDR3 DNA: TGTGCCAGCAGCCCAACCCAGGGACTAGCGGGAGTCGAGCAGTACTTC.

This clonotype was seen a few times. The CDR3 DNA follows: TGCAGTTCCGACCCCTACAATGAGCAGTTCTTC. This translates into CSSDPYNEQFF. The chain couples TRBV20-1 to TRBJ2-1; no firm D call. CDR3 size: 11 residues. Germline lookup yields CDR1 DFQATT and CDR2 SNEGSKA (reference sequence). The germline V and J ends were trimmed by 8 bases and 2 bases, with 7 bases remaining between them.

The sample holds a few counts of this clonotype. The V gene is TRBV7-2, the J gene TRBJ2-1; D possibly uses TRBD1 or TRBD2 (5 bases each). The germline V gene has CDR1 SGHTA and CDR2 FQGNSA. The CDR3 length is 15 residues. The V and J ends lost 1 base and 6 bases respectively, with 13 bases between them. CDR3 DNA sequence: TGTGCCAGCAGCTTAGGTCAGGGAGTAAGCAATGAGCAGTTCTTC. Translation: CASSLGQGVSNEQFF.

The chain combines TRBV5-6 with TRBJ2-1; 8 nucleotides align to TRBD2. Looked up from germline, CDR1 is SGHDT and CDR2 is YYEEEE. Trimming cost V 0 bases and J 0 bases; bases outside gene matches: 8. CDR3 length equals 18 residues. The CDR3 loop is CASSLGLAGVSSYNEQFF. The CDR3 nucleotides read TGTGCCAGCAGCTTGGGGCTAGCGGGTGTTAGCTCCTACAATGAGCAGTTCTTC.

This clonotype was detected only a few times. The chain has TRBV15 and TRBJ2-1, with 10 bases lining up with TRBD1. The J segment lost 6 bases and the V segment lost 5 bases, leaving 7 bases of the junction unmatched. The V gene's germline CDR1 is LNHNV and CDR2 YYDKDF (reference sequence). The CDR3 has 15 amino acids. The CDR3 DNA is TGTGCCACCAGCTCTCGGGACAGGGGCCTCAATGAGCAGTTCTTC. Amino acids: CATSSRDRGLNEQFF.

This chain joins TRBV7-2 and TRBJ2-1, with D possibly being TRBD2 (5 bases). Germline V CDR1 and CDR2: SGHTA, FQGNSA. Trimming took off 6 bases at V and 7 bases at J, with 19 bases between the two ends. This CDR3 is 15 amino acids long. The CDR3: CASRLRRSGENEQFF. Written as DNA, the CDR3 is TGTGCCAGCAGACTTAGACGGAGCGGAGAAAATGAGCAGTTCTTC.

This rearrangement joins TRBV5-1 to TRBJ1-1, with a possible D match to TRBD1 (5 bases). Per germline, CDR1 SGHRS and CDR2 YFSETQ. The V gene lost 4 bases and the J gene lost 4 bases, with 11 bases spanning the gap. This CDR3 is 13 amino acids long. The CDR3 nucleotides read TGCGCCAGCAGCCCGGACACTGTCACTGAAGCTTTCTTT. Protein product: CASSPDTVTEAFF. Complete variable domain (other parts from reference TRBV5-1 and TRBJ1-1): KAGVTQTPRYLIKTRGQQVTLSCSPISGHRSVSWYQQTPGQGLQFLFEYFSETQRNKGNFPGRFSGRQFSNSRSEMNVSTLELGDSALYLCASSPDTVTEAFFGQGTRLTVV.

This clonotype has just a few counts. The V gene is TRBV6-1, the J gene TRBJ2-5; D might be TRBD1 (6 bases). The DNA end is more similar to TRBJ2-7, so the J call may be wrong. Germline V gene lookup returns CDR1 MNHNS and CDR2 SASEGT. There are 19 residues in the CDR3. The CDR3 reads CASSQEPGTPVKTRNEQYF. CDR3 DNA: TGTGCCAGCAGCCAGGAGCCCGGGACACCCGTCAAAACACGGAACGAGCAGTACTTC.

The gene calls are TRBV5-1 and TRBJ1-2; the D gene is possibly TRBD1 (6 bases). Germline values: CDR1 SGHRS, CDR2 YFSETQ. V was clipped by 4 bases and J by 5 bases, with 15 bases between them. The CDR3 loop spans 14 amino acids. As DNA, the CDR3 is TGCGCCAGCAGCCCTGGAGACAGGAAGTATGGCTACACCTTC. As protein: CASSPGDRKYGYTF. Full variable domain (remainder filled in from reference TRBV5-1 and TRBJ1-2): KAGVTQTPRYLIKTRGQQVTLSCSPISGHRSVSWYQQTPGQGLQFLFEYFSETQRNKGNFPGRFSGRQFSNSRSEMNVSTLELGDSALYLCASSPGDRKYGYTFGSGTRLTVV.

The J gene is TRBJ1-2, the V gene TRBV20-1, with D uncertain. Looked up from germline, CDR1 is DFQATT and CDR2 is SNEGSKA (reference sequence). Trimming pared 0 bases from V and 4 bases from J, leaving 9 bases between. The CDR3 consists of 13 residues. This CDR3 is CSARDQTLYGYTF. In nucleotides, the CDR3 is TGCAGTGCTAGAGATCAGACACTCTATGGCTACACCTTC.

This clonotype was observed once. The V gene is TRBV18, the J gene TRBJ2-7, with a tentative D call TRBD1 (5 bases). Germline V lookup: CDR1 KGHSH, CDR2 LQKENI. The CDR3 sequence is 14 residues long. V was trimmed by 5 bases and J by 5 bases, leaving 16 bases between them. In DNA form, the CDR3 reads TGTGCCAGCTCAATCACAAAGGGGCAAAACGAGCAGTACTTC. Amino acid sequence: CASSITKGQNEQYF.

The chain employs TRBV15 and TRBJ2-4; D not resolved. CDR3 length: 13 residues. V shed 0 bases and J shed 9 bases, with 9 bases lying between them. The germline gives CDR1 LNHNV, CDR2 YYDKDF (reference sequence). The CDR3 nucleotides are TGTGCCACCAGCAGAGACTTTGAAAGCATTCAGTACTTC. Translated, it gives CATSRDFESIQYF.

V is TRBV30 and J is TRBJ1-4; 12 nucleotides match TRBD1. Trimming at V came to 3 bases and at J to 8 bases, leaving 7 bases not matched to a gene. CDR3 size: 15 residues. The V gene's germline CDR1 is GTSNPN and CDR2 SVGIG (reference sequence). The CDR3 is CAWRPGTGGEEKLFF. CDR3 DNA: TGTGCCTGGAGGCCTGGGACAGGGGGCGAGGAAAAACTGTTTTTT.

The chain carries TRBV11-2 and TRBJ2-1; TRBD2 aligns across 7 bases. Germline-derived CDR1 and CDR2 are SGHAT and FQNNGV. There are 15 residues in the CDR3. Losses at the gene ends were 4 bases for V and 5 bases for J; bases not matched to a gene: 8. The CDR3 DNA follows: TGTGCCAGCAGCTCCCCGGGACTATCCCACAATGAGCAGTTCTTC. This codes for CASSSPGLSHNEQFF.

The chain links TRBV12-5 to TRBJ2-1, with 7 bases matching TRBD1. Unmatched junction bases numbered 15, after V lost 4 bases and J lost 0 bases. In germline, CDR1 is LGHNT, CDR2 FRNRAP. The CDR3 totals 19 residues. The CDR3 DNA follows: TGTGCTAGTGGTTCCCCGACAGGGCTATCCGGACGCTCCTACAATGAGCAGTTCTTC. Encoded protein: CASGSPTGLSGRSYNEQFF.

The chain has TRBV6-2 or TRBV6-3 and TRBJ1-1; D unclear. CDR1 MNHEY and CDR2 SVGEGT come from the germline V gene. The CDR3 totals 14 residues. Trimming removed 2 bases at V and 5 bases at J, with 12 bases between. As DNA, the CDR3 is TGTGCCAGCAGTTACGGGCATGAGGGAACTGAAGCTTTCTTT. Amino acid sequence: CASSYGHEGTEAFF.

This clonotype was counted between two and nine times. V gene TRBV10-3 combines with J gene TRBJ2-7; no clear D gene. V lost 4 bases and J lost 2, with 6 bases in between. The CDR3 runs to 12 residues. Germline V gene data show CDR1 as ENHRY and CDR2 as SYGVKD. The CDR3 protein is CAISGQTYEQYF. The CDR3 region has the DNA TGTGCCATCAGTGGACAAACCTACGAGCAGTACTTC.

With respect to this clonotype: No DNA is shown, since the ends of the CDR3 on it are uncertain; the CDR3 is the one TCRdb lists. V usage is TRBV7-8 and J usage is TRBJ1-6. The CDR3 extends over 15 residues, inclusive of both ends. The germline V gene has CDR1 SGHVS and CDR2 FQNEAQ. CDR3: CASILGSSYNSPLHF.

This chain links TRBV20-1 with TRBJ2-5; the D is unclear. The germline gives CDR1 DFQATT, CDR2 SNEGSKA (reference sequence). V was shortened by 5 bases and J by 5 bases, with 12 bases between the two germline ends. This CDR3 comprises 12 residues. CDR3 sequence (DNA): TGCAGTGCTGGTCCCCTCAGGGAGACCCAGTACTTC. It yields the protein CSAGPLRETQYF.

The V call is TRBV6-1, the J call TRBJ2-1, with 7 bases lining up with TRBD1. Germline CDR1 is MNHNS and CDR2 is SASEGT. This CDR3 region has 15 residues. V was clipped by 6 bases and J by 7 bases; unmatched bases: 12. The CDR3 reads CASSPQGQLGNEQFF. CDR3 nucleotide sequence: TGTGCCAGCAGCCCCCAGGGACAGCTTGGGAATGAGCAGTTCTTC.

The chain couples TRBV28 to TRBJ2-7, with no clear D. Trimming left V 5 bases short and J 7 bases short, with 12 bases between. In germline, CDR1 is MDHEN, CDR2 SYDVKM. There are 12 residues in the CDR3. As DNA, the CDR3 is TGTGCCAGCAGTCCCCCCACGGATGAGCAGTACTTC. Translation gives CASSPPTDEQYF.

The V and J genes are TRBV7-8 and TRBJ2-1; maybe TRBD2 (5 bases). V shed 8 bases and J shed 0 bases, with 17 bases lying between them. This CDR3 has 16 residues. Germline assignment: CDR1 SGHVS and CDR2 FQNEAQ. CDR3 residues: CASGPREPNSYNEQFF. The CDR3 nucleotides read TGTGCCAGCGGCCCTCGGGAACCGAACTCCTACAATGAGCAGTTCTTC. The full variable domain, its missing parts supplied by reference TRBV7-8 and TRBJ2-1, is GAGVSQSPRYKVAKRGQDVALRCDPISGHVSLFWYQQALGQGPEFLTYFQNEAQLDKSGLPSDRFFAERPEGSVSTLKIQRTQQEDSAVYLCASGPREPNSYNEQFFGPGTRLTVL.

This clonotype has just one count. This chain joins TRBV5-1 and TRBJ2-3; 9 bases align to TRBD2. The CDR3 totals 16 residues. V shed 1 base and J 2 bases; nucleotides not matched to a gene: 5. Germline CDR1 reads SGHRS; CDR2 reads YFSETQ. The CDR3 loop reads CASSLTASGNTDTQYF. The CDR3 DNA sequence: TGCGCCAGCAGCTTGACCGCTAGCGGGAACACAGATACGCAGTATTTT. The whole variable domain, remainder taken from reference TRBV5-1 and TRBJ2-3, is KAGVTQTPRYLIKTRGQQVTLSCSPISGHRSVSWYQQTPGQGLQFLFEYFSETQRNKGNFPGRFSGRQFSNSRSEMNVSTLELGDSALYLCASSLTASGNTDTQYFGPGTRLTVL.

This clonotype was picked up a small number of times. The chain is built from TRBV25-1 and TRBJ2-3; 14 bases map to TRBD2. CDR3 length: 18 residues. Germline CDR1 and CDR2: MGHDK and SYGVNS. V was pared by 6 bases and J by 7 bases, with 15 bases of the junction left unmatched. The chain's CDR3 is CASRRTSGTSGSLHTQYF. CDR3 nucleotide sequence: TGTGCCAGCAGGCGGACATCCGGGACTAGCGGGAGCCTGCATACGCAGTATTTT.

The V and J genes are TRBV10-3 and TRBJ2-7, with TRBD2 identical over 9 bases. CDR1 is ENHRY and CDR2 is SYGVKD in the germline V gene. Unmatched junction bases numbered 16, after V lost 3 bases and J lost 7 bases. The CDR3 is made up of 17 amino acids. The CDR3 DNA reads as TGTGCCATCAGTGACCGGTCTAGCGGGATAGTGGATGGTGAGCAGTACTTC. Residues: CAISDRSSGIVDGEQYF.